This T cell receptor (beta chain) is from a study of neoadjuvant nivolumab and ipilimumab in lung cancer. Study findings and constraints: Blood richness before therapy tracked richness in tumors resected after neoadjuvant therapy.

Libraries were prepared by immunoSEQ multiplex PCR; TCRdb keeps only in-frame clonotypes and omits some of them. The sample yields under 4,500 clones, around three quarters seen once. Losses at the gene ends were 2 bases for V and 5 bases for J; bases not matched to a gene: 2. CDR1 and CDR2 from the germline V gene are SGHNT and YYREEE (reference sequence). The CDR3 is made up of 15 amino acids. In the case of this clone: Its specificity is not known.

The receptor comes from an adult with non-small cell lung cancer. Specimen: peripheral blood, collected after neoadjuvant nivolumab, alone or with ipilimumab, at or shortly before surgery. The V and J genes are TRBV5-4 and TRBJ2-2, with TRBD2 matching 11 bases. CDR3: CASSFGTSGTGELFF. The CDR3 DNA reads TGTGCCAGCAGCTTTGGGACTAGCGGAACCGGGGAGCTGTTTTTT.